This T cell receptor beta chain was observed in a study of blood T cells in healthy people across ages. The authors ran a second PCR of about 6 to 11 cycles using a sample-barcoded 5' primer and a J-beta primer mix. MiXCR was run by TCRdb on the 5' RACE reads, yielding one entry per CDR3 protein. Of some 860,000 distinct CDR3 sequences detected, approximately 60% appear once; the ten largest clones hold under 30%. The CDR3 loop spans 13 amino acids. Germline CDR1 is LNHNV and CDR2 is YYDKDF (reference sequence). V gave up 4 bases and J gave up 4 bases, with 10 bases separating them. This chain uses TRBV15 with TRBJ1-2; tentative D call: TRBD1 (6 bases). This receptor was identified in a man aged 40-50 years in good health. The sequencing input was blood. The CDR3 loop reads CATSTDRSYGYTF. CDR3 in DNA: TGTGCCACCAGCACAGACAGGAGCTATGGCTACACCTTC.